This T cell receptor beta chain derives from a study of blood T cell repertoires in COVID-19. Study summary: Nucleic acid was either cDNA or gDNA, and it came from T cells, B-cell-depleted T cells, or PBMCs.

Here immunoSEQ multiplex PCR was the method, and the copy in TCRdb shows in-frame clones only, minus some. The repertoire holds about 380,000 clones, about four fifths seen once, with approximately 1% in the top ten. Germline CDR1 WSHSY, CDR2 SAAADI. This CDR3 spans 16 amino acids. V shed 2 bases, J shed 5 bases, and the junction held 8 bases outside the gene matches. The V call is TRBV10-2, the J call TRBJ1-2; TRBD1 matches at 10 bases. Sequencing input: peripheral blood. The TCR sequence derives from a human donor with acute or convalescent COVID-19. The donor label of this sample is uncertain. The chain's CDR3 is CASSEPGTGQGYGYTF. The DNA for the CDR3 is TGCGCCAGCAGTGAGCCTGGGACGGGACAGGGGTATGGCTACACCTTC.